This T cell receptor (beta chain) was captured in a study of regulatory T cells in long-lasting Graves disease. Regarding the study as a whole: Possibly, accuracy suffered from the small sample size.

This clonotype was detected ten times or more. The antigen is undetermined. Stated time point: newly diagnosed GD, antithyroid drugs for less than 3 months. From PBMCs, RNA was extracted and then used to make the TCR library. An endocrinology unit in Xi'an, China, supplied the patients. A volume of 7 to 9.5 milliliters of peripheral blood was collected in EDTA tubes. V was pared by 3 bases and J by 4 bases, with 10 bases between. This CDR3 is built from 13 residues. Arm-PCR of CDR3 regions and iRepertoire HTBI primers were used to build TCR beta libraries. Via MiXCR, TCRdb re-called the multiplex PCR reads, giving one row per CDR3 protein. The profile covers approximately 230,000 distinct CDR3 sequences, with about 16% appearing a single time and approximately 20% taken by the ten largest.

The rearrangement links TRBV12-3 or TRBV12-4 to TRBJ2-7; possibly TRBD1 or TRBD2 for D (5 bases each). The source was peripheral blood mononuclear cells (PBMCs), collected at new diagnosis, from a patient treated with antithyroid drugs. This sequence originates from a female donor with Graves disease. The CDR3 spells CASSFPGSYEQYF. CDR3 nucleotide sequence: TGTGCCAGCAGTTTCCCAGGGAGTTACGAGCAGTACTTC.